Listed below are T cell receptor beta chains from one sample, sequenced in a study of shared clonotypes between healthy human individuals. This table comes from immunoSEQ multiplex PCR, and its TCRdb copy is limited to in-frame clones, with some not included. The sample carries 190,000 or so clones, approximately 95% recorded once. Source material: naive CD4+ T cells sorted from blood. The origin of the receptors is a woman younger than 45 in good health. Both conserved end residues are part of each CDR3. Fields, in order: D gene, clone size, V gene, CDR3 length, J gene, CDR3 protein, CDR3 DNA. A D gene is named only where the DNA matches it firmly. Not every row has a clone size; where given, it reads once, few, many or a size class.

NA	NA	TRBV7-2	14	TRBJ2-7	CASSLAPLPYEQYF	TGTGCCAGCAGCTTGGCCCCGCTGCCCTACGAGCAGTACTTC
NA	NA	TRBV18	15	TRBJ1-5	CASSPLAGSNQPQHF	TGTGCCAGCTCACCATTGGCAGGAAGCAATCAGCCCCAGCATTTT
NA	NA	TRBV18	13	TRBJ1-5	CASSPGPNQPQHF	TGTGCCAGCTCTCCGGGCCCCAATCAGCCCCAGCATTTT
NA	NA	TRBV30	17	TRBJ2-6	CAWSVPGAAAGANVLTF	TGTGCCTGGAGTGTACCAGGGGCGGCCGCTGGGGCCAACGTCCTGACTTTC
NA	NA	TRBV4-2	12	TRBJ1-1	CASSQQGLSAFF	TGTGCCAGCAGCCAACAGGGATTGTCAGCTTTCTTT
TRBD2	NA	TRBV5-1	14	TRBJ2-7	CASSLAAGAYEQYF	TGCGCCAGCAGCTTGGCAGCGGGAGCCTACGAGCAGTACTTC
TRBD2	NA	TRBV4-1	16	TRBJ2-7	CASSQDWTSGRGEQYF	TGCGCCAGCAGCCAAGATTGGACTAGCGGGAGAGGCGAGCAGTACTTC
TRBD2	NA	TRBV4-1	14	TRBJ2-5	CASSQLLAGETQYF	TGCGCCAGCAGCCAGCTGCTAGCGGGAGAGACCCAGTACTTC
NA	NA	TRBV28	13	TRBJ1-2	CASSLSTNYGYTF	TGTGCCAGCAGTTTATCGACCAACTATGGCTACACCTTC
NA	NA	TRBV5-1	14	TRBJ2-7	CASSLVGRAYEQYF	TGCGCCAGCAGCTTGGTGGGGAGAGCCTACGAGCAGTACTTC
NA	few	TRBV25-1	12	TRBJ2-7	CASSRQPYEQYF	TGTGCCAGCAGTCGACAGCCCTACGAGCAGTACTTC
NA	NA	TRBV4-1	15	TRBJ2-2	CASSADRFRDGELFF	TGCGCCAGCAGTGCGGACAGATTCAGGGACGGGGAGCTGTTTTTT
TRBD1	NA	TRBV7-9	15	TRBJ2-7	CASSFAGTGNGEQYF	TGTGCCAGCAGCTTCGCTGGGACAGGCAATGGGGAGCAGTACTTC
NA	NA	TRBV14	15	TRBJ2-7	CASSQTRKSLHEQYF	TGTGCCAGCTCTCAGACTAGGAAGTCCCTTCACGAGCAGTACTTC
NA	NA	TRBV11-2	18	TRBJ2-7	CASSPKPGRGQNSYEQYF	TGTGCCAGCAGCCCGAAACCGGGGCGGGGACAAAACTCCTACGAGCAGTACTTC
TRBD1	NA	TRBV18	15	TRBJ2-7	CASSQQGEPSYEQYF	TGTGCCAGCTCACAGCAGGGGGAACCCTCGTACGAGCAGTACTTC
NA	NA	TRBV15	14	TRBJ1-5	CATSRDGGLGAQHF	TGTGCCACCAGCAGAGATGGGGGATTGGGGGCCCAGCATTTT
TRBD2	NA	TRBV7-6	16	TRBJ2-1	CASSSGLAGSYNEQFF	TGTGCCAGCAGCTCCGGACTAGCTGGTTCCTACAATGAGCAGTTCTTC
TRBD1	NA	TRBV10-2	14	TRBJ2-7	CASSELGQGYEQYF	TGCGCCAGCAGTGAGTTGGGACAGGGCTACGAGCAGTACTTC
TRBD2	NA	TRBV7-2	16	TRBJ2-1	CASSPRLAGGIDEQFF	TGTGCCAGCAGCCCAAGACTAGCGGGAGGGATCGATGAGCAGTTCTTC
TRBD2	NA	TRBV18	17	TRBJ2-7	CASSPPNPGLASYEQYF	TGTGCCAGCTCACCACCAAACCCGGGACTAGCGAGCTACGAGCAGTACTTC
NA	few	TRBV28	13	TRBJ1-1	CASTLEGNTEAFF	TGTGCCAGCACTCTAGAAGGGAACACTGAAGCTTTCTTT
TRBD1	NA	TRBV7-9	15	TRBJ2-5	CASSPGTGYRVEQYF	TGTGCCAGCAGCCCGGGGACAGGGTACAGAGTAGAGCAGTACTTC
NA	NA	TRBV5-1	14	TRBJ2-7	CASSGGLLTYEQYF	TGCGCCAGCAGTGGGGGGCTTCTTACCTACGAGCAGTACTTC
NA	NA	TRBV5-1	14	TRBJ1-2	CASRIKDRLGGYTF	TGCGCCAGCCGGATAAAAGACAGGTTAGGCGGCTACACCTTC
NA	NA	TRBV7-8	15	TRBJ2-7	CASSLPAGSSYEQYF	TGTGCCAGCAGCTTACCTGCGGGATCCTCCTACGAGCAGTACTTC
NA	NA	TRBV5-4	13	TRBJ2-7	CASSLNGPYEQYF	TGTGCCAGCAGCTTGAACGGACCCTACGAGCAGTACTTC